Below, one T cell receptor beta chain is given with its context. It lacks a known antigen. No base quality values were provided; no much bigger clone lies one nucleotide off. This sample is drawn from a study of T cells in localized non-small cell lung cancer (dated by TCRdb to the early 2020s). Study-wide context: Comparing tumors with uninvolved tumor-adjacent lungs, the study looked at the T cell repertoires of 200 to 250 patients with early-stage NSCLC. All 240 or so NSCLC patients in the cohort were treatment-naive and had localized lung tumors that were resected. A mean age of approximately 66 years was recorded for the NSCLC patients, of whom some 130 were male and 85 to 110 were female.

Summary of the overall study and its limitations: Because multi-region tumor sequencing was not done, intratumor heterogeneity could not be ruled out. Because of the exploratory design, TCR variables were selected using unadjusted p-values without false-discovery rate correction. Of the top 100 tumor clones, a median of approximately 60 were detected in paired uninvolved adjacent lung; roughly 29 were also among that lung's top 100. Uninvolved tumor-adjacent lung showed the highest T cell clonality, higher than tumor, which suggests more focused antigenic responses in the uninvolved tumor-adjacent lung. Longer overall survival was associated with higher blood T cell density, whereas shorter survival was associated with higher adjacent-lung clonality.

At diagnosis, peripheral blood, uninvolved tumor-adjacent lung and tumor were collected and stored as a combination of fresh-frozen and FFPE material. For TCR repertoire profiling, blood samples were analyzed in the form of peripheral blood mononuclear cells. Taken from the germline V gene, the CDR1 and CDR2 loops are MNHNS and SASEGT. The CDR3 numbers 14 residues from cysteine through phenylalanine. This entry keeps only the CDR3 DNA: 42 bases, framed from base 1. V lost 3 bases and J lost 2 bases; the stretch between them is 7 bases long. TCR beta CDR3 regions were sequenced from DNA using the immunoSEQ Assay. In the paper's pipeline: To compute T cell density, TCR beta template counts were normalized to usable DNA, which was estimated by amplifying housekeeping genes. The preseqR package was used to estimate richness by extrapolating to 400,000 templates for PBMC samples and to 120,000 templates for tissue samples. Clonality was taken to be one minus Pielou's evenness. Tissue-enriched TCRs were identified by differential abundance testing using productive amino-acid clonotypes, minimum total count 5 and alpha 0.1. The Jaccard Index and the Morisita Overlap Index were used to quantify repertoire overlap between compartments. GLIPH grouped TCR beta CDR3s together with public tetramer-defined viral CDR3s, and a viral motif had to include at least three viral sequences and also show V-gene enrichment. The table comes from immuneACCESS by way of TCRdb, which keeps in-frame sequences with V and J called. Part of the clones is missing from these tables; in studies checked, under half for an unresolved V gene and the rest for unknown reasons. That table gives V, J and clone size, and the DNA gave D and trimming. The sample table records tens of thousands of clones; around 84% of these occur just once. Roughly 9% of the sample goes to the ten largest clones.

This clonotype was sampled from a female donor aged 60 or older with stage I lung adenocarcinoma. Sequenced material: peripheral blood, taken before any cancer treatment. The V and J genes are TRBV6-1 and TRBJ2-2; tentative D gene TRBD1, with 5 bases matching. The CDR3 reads CASSDQGNTGELFF. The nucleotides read TGTGCCAGCAGTGATCAGGGAAACACCGGGGAGCTGTTTTTT.